These 22 T cell receptor beta chains were all obtained from the same sample, sequenced in a study of T-cell memory formation after mild COVID-19. TCRdb reprocessed the 5' RACE reads via MiXCR and lists one record per CDR3 protein. The top ten clones hold about 20% of a sample with around 300,000 distinct CDR3 sequences, around 8% of them seen once. Sequencing was done on a sample of PBMCs or a T cell subset sorted from them (not recorded which). All receptors derive from a young man who had mild COVID-19 (a few samples of this study predate the infection). Cell type and time point are not known.

This chain joins TRBV3-1 and TRBJ2-7; 7 bases match TRBD1. Germline CDR1 LGHDT, CDR2 YNNKEL (reference sequence). J gave up 13 bases and V 0 bases, and 9 bases lay outside the gene matches. This CDR3 is built from 13 residues. The CDR3 region is CASSQERGGAPYF. CDR3 bases: TGTGCCAGCAGCCAAGAACGAGGGGGCGCACCTTACTTC.

The chain combines TRBV7-2 with TRBJ2-3; D possibly corresponds to TRBD1 (6 bases). The ends were cut back, 5 bases at V and 5 bases at J, with 17 bases in the middle. The length of the CDR3 is 15 residues. CDR1 is SGHTA, CDR2 FQGNSA, per germline. The CDR3 protein is CASSDRLLLGDTQYF. In DNA form, the CDR3 reads TGTGCCAGCAGCGACAGGCTACTCTTGGGAGATACGCAGTATTTT.

This clonotype was picked up a small number of times. The J gene is TRBJ2-7, the V gene TRBV6-5; TRBD2 agrees at 12 bases. The CDR3 runs 15 residues. From germline, CDR1 is MNHEY and CDR2 SVGAGI. Trimming removed 6 bases from V and 1 base from J; junction bases left unmatched: 4. CDR3 protein: CASRPTSGGSYEQYF. In nucleotides, the CDR3 is TGTGCCAGCAGACCGACTAGCGGGGGATCCTACGAGCAGTACTTC.

This clonotype was seen a handful of times. J is TRBJ1-2 and V is TRBV7-2; 9 bases are shared with TRBD1. The ends lost 5 bases at V and 3 bases at J; junction bases unmatched: 10. The CDR3 extends over 16 amino acids. Germline V gene lookup returns CDR1 SGHTA and CDR2 FQGNSA. CDR3 sequence: CASSPPRGQGYYGYTF. The CDR3 DNA is TGTGCCAGCAGCCCCCCAAGGGGACAGGGATACTATGGCTACACCTTC.

The table lists this clonotype with many counts. The chain has TRBV18 and TRBJ2-1; D gene uncertain. V was shortened by 2 bases and J by 9 bases, with 5 bases between the two germline ends. The germline V gene encodes CDR1 KGHSH and CDR2 LQKENI. CDR3 size: 11 residues. The CDR3 loop is CASSPGVEQFF. The CDR3 DNA sequence: TGTGCCAGCTCACCAGGGGTTGAGCAGTTCTTC.

This clonotype showed up just a few times. The genes are TRBV29-1 and TRBJ1-1, with D perhaps matching TRBD1 (5 bases). The CDR3 is 12 amino acids. Germline V CDR1 and CDR2: SQVTM, ANQGSEA. Trimming left V 5 bases short and J 1 base short, with 8 bases between. The CDR3 sequence is CSVWGPNTEAFF. CDR3 DNA: TGCAGCGTTTGGGGACCGAACACTGAAGCTTTCTTT.

This clonotype has at least ten counts. The chain links TRBV21-1 to TRBJ2-5; TRBD2, the table's D call, lacks a check against the DNA. TRBV21-1 is reported as a pseudogene. The CDR3 consists of 17 residues. The CDR3 DNA reads TGTGCCAGCAGCAAAGGAGGCTATATAGCGGGGACTGAGACCCAGTACTTC. It translates to CASSKGGYIAGTETQYF.

Only a few counts were recorded for this clonotype. V usage is TRBV12-3 or TRBV12-4 and J usage is TRBJ2-5, with D perhaps TRBD1 or TRBD2 (5 bases each). V shed 8 bases and J shed 9 bases, with 19 bases lying between them. The CDR3 spans 13 residues. The CDR3 nucleotides are TGTGCCAGCGGGGCAGGAGGAGCATCGGCCCAGTACTTC. This sequence encodes CASGAGGASAQYF.

The V call is TRBV6-5, the J call TRBJ1-2; D is unresolved. V gave up 0 bases and J gave up 0 bases, with 8 bases separating them. Germline V lookup: CDR1 MNHEY, CDR2 SVGAGI. This CDR3 region has 15 residues. This chain's CDR3 is CASSYSSSTNYGYTF. The CDR3 nucleotides read TGTGCCAGCAGTTACTCGTCCTCAACTAACTATGGCTACACCTTC.

This clonotype was counted only a few times. The CDR3 reads CATSDHGQGANQPQHF. The CDR3 region has the DNA TGTGCCACCAGTGACCATGGACAGGGCGCGAATCAGCCCCAGCATTTT. The chain couples TRBV24-1 to TRBJ1-5, with 8 bases fitting TRBD1. The V segment lost 4 bases and the J segment 4 bases; nucleotides outside the gene matches: 8. Germline assignment: CDR1 KGHDR and CDR2 SFDVKD. The CDR3 is made up of 16 amino acids.

This clonotype showed up just a few times. The chain links TRBV6-4 to TRBJ1-1; possibly TRBD1 for D (5 bases). CDR1 is MRHNA and CDR2 is SNTAGT in the germline V gene. Trimming took off 6 bases at V and 5 bases at J, with 16 bases between the two ends. The CDR3 covers 14 residues. The CDR3 reads CASRGTLTVTEAFF. CDR3 DNA sequence: TGTGCCAGCAGGGGTACCCTGACAGTTACTGAAGCTTTCTTT.

This clonotype appeared many times. This chain joins TRBV4-2 and TRBJ2-7, with D possibly called TRBD1 or TRBD2 (5 bases each). CDR1 and CDR2 (germline): LGHNA, YNFKEQ. The CDR3 extends over 15 amino acids. Trimming removed 4 bases at V and 1 base at J, with 14 bases between. CDR3 protein: CASSPGTGISYEQYF. In DNA form, the CDR3 reads TGTGCCAGCAGCCCAGGGACGGGGATTTCCTACGAGCAGTACTTC.

This clonotype was seen many times. The V and J genes are TRBV18 and TRBJ2-5, with 9 nucleotides matching TRBD1. Germline lookup yields CDR1 KGHSH and CDR2 LQKENI. J was trimmed by 3 bases and V by 4 bases; bases with no gene match: 6. This CDR3 spans 15 amino acids. The CDR3 sequence is CASSRRTGEEETQYF. For the CDR3, the DNA is TGTGCCAGCTCACGTCGGACAGGGGAGGAAGAGACCCAGTACTTC.

The CDR3 here is CASSHGTLTGELFF. CDR3 DNA sequence: TGCGCCAGCAGCCATGGGACTTTGACCGGGGAGCTGTTTTTT. The chain links TRBV4-3 to TRBJ2-2, with D possibly TRBD2 on 6 matching bases. Looked up from germline, CDR1 is LGHNA and CDR2 is YSLEER. The CDR3 contains 14 residues. V was trimmed by 3 bases and J by 5 bases, leaving 10 bases between them.

This clonotype was detected only a few times. The rearrangement links TRBV5-1 to TRBJ2-2, with D tentatively TRBD2 (5 bases). V lost 3 bases to trimming and J lost 6 bases, with 18 bases between them. The CDR3 spans 16 residues. Germline CDR1 SGHRS, CDR2 YFSETQ. The CDR3 spells CASSYYTSGKSGELFF. CDR3 coding DNA: TGCGCCAGCAGCTATTACACCAGCGGAAAGTCCGGGGAGCTGTTTTTT.

The rearrangement uses TRBV6-2 or TRBV6-3 and TRBJ2-7; D is tentatively TRBD1 or TRBD2 (5 bases each). The CDR3 spans 13 residues. Trimming took off 4 bases at V and 3 bases at J, with 10 bases between the two ends. Germline V lookup: CDR1 MNHEY, CDR2 SVGEGT. This chain's CDR3 is CASSWGNSYEQYF. DNA of the CDR3: TGTGCCAGCAGTTGGGGGAATAGCTACGAGCAGTACTTC.

The rearrangement links TRBV6-5 to TRBJ2-7, with 9 bases identical to TRBD1. Germline CDR1 and CDR2: MNHEY and SVGAGI. The CDR3 length is 12 residues. Trimming took 8 bases from V and 3 from J; bases not matched to a gene: 2. CDR3 amino acids: CASWDRDYEQYF. The CDR3 region has the DNA TGTGCCAGCTGGGACAGGGACTACGAGCAGTACTTC.

A few counts support this clonotype. The chain joins TRBV3-1 to TRBJ2-5; D gene unclear. Germline-derived CDR1 and CDR2 are LGHDT and YNNKEL (reference sequence). The CDR3 is made up of 14 amino acids. The V and J ends lost 1 base and 4 bases respectively, with 10 bases between them. The DNA of the CDR3 is TGTGCCAGCAGCCAAGGTCCGGGCCCAGAGACCCAGTACTTC. This codes for CASSQGPGPETQYF.

This clonotype showed up just a few times. The J gene is TRBJ2-2, the V gene TRBV5-1; D gene unclear. Trimming shortened V by 6 bases and J by 6 bases, and 15 bases separated the two germline ends. Looked up from germline, CDR1 is SGHRS and CDR2 is YFSETQ. CDR3 length: 14 amino acids. Here the CDR3 reads CASTDVAWAGELFF. The CDR3 nucleotides are TGCGCCAGCACGGATGTGGCGTGGGCCGGGGAGCTGTTTTTT.

This clonotype came up a few times. The rearrangement joins TRBV6-5 to TRBJ1-1, with 9 bases that match TRBD1. The V segment lost 8 bases and the J segment 1 base; nucleotides outside the gene matches: 2. The CDR3 totals 13 residues. CDR1 MNHEY and CDR2 SVGAGI come from the germline V gene. CDR3 DNA sequence: TGTGCCAGCGTGGGACAGGGGAACACTGAAGCTTTCTTT. This gives the protein CASVGQGNTEAFF.

This clonotype was detected only a few times. The chain has TRBV20-1 and TRBJ2-5; TRBD1 agrees at 9 bases. The CDR3 spans 11 residues. Unmatched junction bases numbered 0, after V lost 5 bases and J lost 5 bases. Germline V CDR1 and CDR2: DFQATT, SNEGSKA (reference sequence). CDR3 sequence reads: CSAGTGETQYF. Written as DNA, the CDR3 is TGCAGTGCTGGGACAGGGGAGACCCAGTACTTC.

This clonotype was found a few times. This chain uses TRBV12-3 or TRBV12-4 with TRBJ2-6, with D perhaps given as TRBD1 or TRBD2 (5 bases each). Trimming removed 4 bases at V and 0 bases at J, with 10 bases between. The CDR3 covers 16 residues. The CDR3 here is CASSSGGRSGANVLTF. CDR3 coding DNA: TGTGCCAGCAGTTCTGGGGGACGCTCTGGGGCCAACGTCCTGACTTTC.